Below, one T cell receptor (beta chain) is given with its context. These data belong to a study of shared clonotypes between healthy human individuals. All donors were healthy HIV-negative adults lacking recent acute infections or vaccinations. The data were produced by immunoSEQ multiplex PCR, yet TCRdb's version contains in-frame clones alone and is incomplete. Of millions of clones listed, more than 85% are singletons. The junction had 6 bases not matched to a gene; V was cut back by 0 bases and J by 1 base. CDR1 is SGDLS and CDR2 is YYNGEE in the germline V gene. CDR3 length equals 17 residues. The chain carries TRBV9 and TRBJ2-7, with 11 bases lining up with TRBD2. The source of this sequence is a man in his late teens or twenties in good health. Some clones in this sample may be carry-over from other donors' samples. The sample was naive CD4+ T cells from PBMCs. Subset here: CD45RA+ positively selected. For the CDR3, the DNA is TGTGCCAGCAGCGTAGGACTAGCGGGGTCCCCATCCTACGAGCAGTACTTC. This translates into CASSVGLAGSPSYEQYF. Variable domain in full (rest from reference TRBV9 and TRBJ2-7): DSGVTQTPKHLITATGQRVTLRCSPRSGDLSVYWYQQSLDQGLQFLIQYYNGEERAKGNILERFSAQQFPDLHSELNLSSLELGDSALYFCASSVGLAGSPSYEQYFGPGTRLTVT.